The 27 T cell receptor beta chains below were found in one sample sequenced in a study of CD8 T cells in ankylosing spondylitis. One entry per CDR3 protein results from TCRdb running MiXCR on the 5' RACE reads. The sample holds just over 350,000 distinct CDR3 sequences, approximately 22% seen once. The specimen was blood, either unsorted or a sorted T cell fraction (not recorded which). All receptors come from a male donor with ankylosing spondylitis or in good health (not recorded which).

In this sample, this clonotype turned up a few times. This chain connects TRBV11-1 to TRBJ2-7; D is ambiguous. The germline V gene has CDR1 SGHAT and CDR2 FQDESV (reference sequence). V shed 6 bases and J shed 6 bases, with 18 bases lying between them. The CDR3 extends over 14 amino acids. The CDR3 loop is CASSLTGDPGEQYF. The CDR3 nucleotides read TGTGCCAGCAGTCTCACGGGTGACCCTGGCGAGCAGTACTTC.

This clonotype was counted only a few times. The CDR3 sequence is CASSVPDHGYTF. The CDR3 DNA is TGTGCCAGCAGCGTGCCGGACCATGGCTACACCTTC. The rearrangement uses TRBV9 and TRBJ1-2; D not resolved. Trimming removed 2 bases from V and 6 bases from J, with 8 bases in between. Germline-derived CDR1 and CDR2 are SGDLS and YYNGEE. The CDR3 runs 12 residues.

V is TRBV7-8 and J is TRBJ2-7; the match to TRBD1 covers 7 bases. V lost 5 bases and J lost 3; bases outside the gene matches: 10. Germline V gene data show CDR1 as SGHVS and CDR2 as FQNEAQ. CDR3 length equals 15 residues. The CDR3 protein is CASSPQTGSNYEQYF. CDR3 nucleotide sequence: TGTGCCAGCAGCCCCCAGACAGGGTCTAACTACGAGCAGTACTTC.

This clonotype was seen a few times. The genes are TRBV5-5 and TRBJ2-7, with D perhaps matching TRBD1 (6 bases). The CDR3 loop spans 15 amino acids. The V gene lost 0 bases and the J gene lost 0 bases, with 10 bases spanning the gap. Per the germline V gene, CDR1 is SGHKS and CDR2 is YYEKEE (reference sequence). This CDR3 reads CASSLDGTSSYEQYF. DNA of the CDR3: TGTGCCAGCAGCTTGGATGGGACAAGCTCCTACGAGCAGTACTTC. The complete variable domain, with remaining parts taken from reference TRBV5-5 and TRBJ2-7, reads DAGVTQSPTHLIKTRGQQVTLRCSPISGHKSVSWYQQVLGQGPQFIFQYYEKEERGRGNFPDRFSARQFPNYSSELNVNALLLGDSALYLCASSLDGTSSYEQYFGPGTRLTVT.

This clonotype was detected only a few times. The V and J genes are TRBV10-1 and TRBJ1-6; TRBD1 agrees at 8 bases. The ends lost 4 bases at V and 10 bases at J; junction bases unmatched: 6. CDR1 and CDR2 (germline): WNHNN, SYGVQD (reference sequence). This CDR3 has 14 residues. The CDR3 region is CASSGQGNGSPLHF. As DNA, the CDR3 is TGCGCCAGCAGTGGACAGGGGAACGGATCACCCCTCCACTTT.

V usage is TRBV12-3 or TRBV12-4 and J usage is TRBJ2-7, with D perhaps assigned TRBD1 or TRBD2 (6 bases each). V lost 5 bases, J lost 12 bases, and 17 bases lay in between. The CDR3 consists of 12 residues. CDR3 in DNA: TGTGCCAGCAGTCCGTACAGGGAGGCACGGTACTTC. Translation gives CASSPYREARYF.

In its sample, this clonotype was seen a few times. The gene calls are TRBV24-1 and TRBJ2-2; D is perhaps TRBD2 (6 bases). The CDR3 extends over 17 amino acids. Trimming removed 0 bases at V and 2 bases at J, with 12 bases between. Germline V CDR1 and CDR2: KGHDR, SFDVKD. For the CDR3, the DNA is TGTGCCACCAGTGATTTGAGTTGGCGGGGAAACACCGGGGAGCTGTTTTTT. It specifies CATSDLSWRGNTGELFF.

This chain uses TRBV7-9 with TRBJ2-2, with D possibly matching TRBD2 (6 bases). The CDR3 totals 16 residues. Germline V gives CDR1 SEHNR, CDR2 FQNEAQ (reference sequence). Trimming pared 5 bases from V and 5 bases from J, leaving 18 bases between. The CDR3 reads CASSHYQAGGTGELFF. The CDR3, as DNA: TGTGCCAGCAGCCATTACCAGGCAGGAGGGACCGGGGAGCTGTTTTTT.

This clonotype showed up just a few times. The V call is TRBV4-1, the J call TRBJ2-5; D gene unclear. The CDR3 totals 12 residues. Per germline, CDR1 MGHRA and CDR2 YSYEKL. The ends were cut back, 5 bases at V and 5 bases at J, with 9 bases in the middle. CDR3 loop: CASSEGMETQYF. For the CDR3, the DNA is TGCGCCAGCAGCGAAGGAATGGAGACCCAGTACTTC.

This rearrangement joins TRBV27 to TRBJ2-7; 8 bases are shared with TRBD1. This CDR3 is 14 amino acids long. In germline, CDR1 is MNHEY, CDR2 SMNVEV (reference sequence). Trimming removed 6 bases from V and 2 bases from J; junction bases left unmatched: 6. The CDR3 loop reads CASRTTGEAYEQYF. The CDR3 DNA sequence: TGTGCCAGCAGAACGACAGGGGAGGCCTACGAGCAGTACTTC.

This clonotype has a count of ten or more. As DNA, the CDR3 is TGTGCCAGCAGTTGGACAGGGAACTACGAGCAGTACTTC. It is translated as CASSWTGNYEQYF. The chain links TRBV6-5 to TRBJ2-7, with 8 bases matching TRBD1. Germline CDR1 and CDR2: MNHEY and SVGAGI. The CDR3 is 13 amino acids. The junction had 2 bases not matched to a gene; V was cut back by 4 bases and J by 3 bases.

This clonotype was detected only a few times. The chain is built from TRBV20-1 and TRBJ2-7; D not certain. The CDR3 has 13 amino acids. The V end was cut by 3 bases, the J end by 0 bases, with 9 bases between. The germline gives CDR1 DFQATT, CDR2 SNEGSKA (reference sequence). The CDR3 loop reads CSARDDASYEQYF. The DNA of the CDR3 is TGCAGTGCTAGGGACGACGCCTCCTACGAGCAGTACTTC.

The table lists this clonotype with a few counts. V is TRBV11-2 and J is TRBJ2-7; TRBD1 aligns across 9 bases. The CDR3 is 14 amino acids. Germline trimming cut 3 bases from V and 2 bases from J; bases unmatched to any gene: 2. Germline V gene data show CDR1 as SGHAT and CDR2 as FQNNGV. The CDR3 nucleotides are TGTGCCAGCAGCTTTGGGGACAGGGCCTACGAGCAGTACTTC. Translation gives CASSFGDRAYEQYF.

This chain uses TRBV24-1 with TRBJ2-4; TRBD1 agrees at 7 bases. With V trimmed by 0 bases and J by 13 bases, 5 bases remained unmatched. The germline CDR1 and CDR2 sequences are KGHDR and SFDVKD. This CDR3 comprises 13 residues. The CDR3 loop reads CATSDLEGARQYF. The CDR3 DNA is TGTGCCACCAGTGATTTGGAGGGGGCACGACAGTACTTC.

This clonotype appeared a few times. The chain links TRBV2 to TRBJ1-3, with D possibly being TRBD1 (5 bases). The CDR3 extends over 15 amino acids. The V end lost 8 bases, the J end lost 3 bases, and 17 bases lay between the germline ends. In germline, CDR1 is SNHLY, CDR2 FYNNEI. The CDR3 coding sequence is TGTGCCAGCTTCGGAGTAGGGGCCTTTGGAAACACCATATATTTT. Protein sequence: CASFGVGAFGNTIYF.

The gene calls are TRBV9 and TRBJ2-7, with D unclear. The germline V gene has CDR1 SGDLS and CDR2 YYNGEE. The CDR3 length is 14 residues. Deletions cut 0 bases from V and 0 bases from J, with 7 bases between. The CDR3 here is CASSVGVVSYEQYF. As DNA, the CDR3 is TGTGCCAGCAGCGTAGGGGTCGTCTCCTACGAGCAGTACTTC.

J is TRBJ2-7 and V is TRBV7-9; the D is unclear. Germline V gene data show CDR1 as SEHNR and CDR2 as FQNEAQ (reference sequence). V was clipped by 5 bases and J by 4 bases, with 9 bases between them. CDR3 length equals 12 residues. Written as DNA, the CDR3 is TGTGCCAGCAGCCCCTTAGATTACGAGCAGTACTTC. Translated: CASSPLDYEQYF.

This clonotype was seen at least ten times. V usage is TRBV5-1 and J usage is TRBJ2-3; D ambiguous. Germline V lookup: CDR1 SGHRS, CDR2 YFSETQ. The CDR3 runs 13 residues. V dropped 1 base and J dropped 1 base, with 4 bases sitting between them. The CDR3 protein is CASSLQGTDTQYF. The CDR3, as DNA: TGCGCCAGCAGCTTGCAAGGCACAGATACGCAGTATTTT.

J is TRBJ2-1 and V is TRBV24-1, with D possibly being TRBD1 or TRBD2 (5 bases each). CDR1 is KGHDR, CDR2 SFDVKD, per germline. The germline V and J ends were trimmed by 0 bases and 8 bases, with 19 bases remaining between them. The CDR3 runs to 17 residues. The CDR3 loop reads CATSDLQWDLKDHEQFF. The CDR3 DNA sequence: TGTGCCACCAGTGATTTGCAATGGGACCTTAAGGACCATGAGCAGTTCTTC.

This clonotype was found a few times. The rearrangement links TRBV5-5 to TRBJ2-1; TRBD1 or TRBD2 may be the D gene (5 bases each). V lost 4 bases to trimming and J lost 5 bases, with 16 bases between them. The CDR3 contains 15 residues. Germline V gene sequence: CDR1 SGHKS, CDR2 YYEKEE (reference sequence). The CDR3 loop reads CASSPGRGDHNEQFF. The CDR3, as DNA: TGTGCCAGCAGCCCGGGCCGAGGGGATCACAATGAGCAGTTCTTC. Drawing the rest from reference TRBV5-5 and TRBJ2-1, the complete variable domain is DAGVTQSPTHLIKTRGQQVTLRCSPISGHKSVSWYQQVLGQGPQFIFQYYEKEERGRGNFPDRFSARQFPNYSSELNVNALLLGDSALYLCASSPGRGDHNEQFFGPGTRLTVL.

The chain joins TRBV7-8 to TRBJ2-3; D unclear. The V end lost 5 bases, the J end lost 0 bases, and 9 bases lay between the germline ends. The CDR3 runs 14 residues. Germline values: CDR1 SGHVS, CDR2 FQNEAQ. The CDR3 loop is CASSATYSTDTQYF. As DNA, the CDR3 is TGTGCCAGCAGCGCCACCTATAGCACAGATACGCAGTATTTT. The whole variable domain, remainder taken from reference TRBV7-8 and TRBJ2-3, is GAGVSQSPRYKVAKRGQDVALRCDPISGHVSLFWYQQALGQGPEFLTYFQNEAQLDKSGLPSDRFFAERPEGSVSTLKIQRTQQEDSAVYLCASSATYSTDTQYFGPGTRLTVL.

The chain combines TRBV4-1 with TRBJ1-6, with TRBD1 as a possible D gene (6 bases). The CDR3 totals 15 residues. Germline loops: CDR1 MGHRA, CDR2 YSYEKL. V was pared by 4 bases and J by 8 bases, with 15 bases between. In DNA form, the CDR3 reads TGCGCCAGCAGCCTGACAGGCTTTTGGGATTCACCCCTCCACTTT. Protein sequence: CASSLTGFWDSPLHF.

This clonotype showed up many times. CDR3 loop: CASSQDSSSYNEQFF. DNA of the CDR3: TGTGCCAGCAGCCAGGACAGTAGCTCCTACAATGAGCAGTTCTTC. V gene TRBV3-1 combines with J gene TRBJ2-1, with D possibly being TRBD1 (6 bases). This CDR3 contains 15 residues. Germline values: CDR1 LGHDT, CDR2 YNNKEL (reference sequence). The V end was cut by 3 bases, the J end by 0 bases, with 9 bases between.

This chain connects TRBV29-1 to TRBJ2-3; 10 nucleotides line up with TRBD1. There are 13 residues in the CDR3. CDR1 and CDR2 (germline): SQVTM, ANQGSEA. The DNA of the CDR3 is TGCAGAGTGACAGGGGGCCATACAGATACGCAGTATTTT. This encodes CRVTGGHTDTQYF.

In its sample, this clonotype was seen a few times. The CDR3 reads CASTTRGGIYYQETQYF. CDR3 DNA sequence: TGTGCCAGCACTACCCGCGGGGGGATTTACTACCAAGAGACCCAGTACTTC. This rearrangement joins TRBV6-1 to TRBJ2-5, with 8 bases identical to TRBD2. CDR1 is MNHNS, CDR2 SASEGT, per germline. The CDR3 runs to 17 residues. V lost 7 bases, J lost 0 bases, and 13 bases stayed unmatched.

The genes are TRBV30 and TRBJ2-2; D is undetermined. V was pared by 3 bases and J by 3 bases, with 14 bases between. Germline V gene lookup returns CDR1 GTSNPN and CDR2 SVGIG (reference sequence). The CDR3 sequence is 15 residues long. CDR3 DNA: TGTGCCTGGAGCCACCGGGTTTTGGACACCGGGGAGCTGTTTTTT. Protein sequence: CAWSHRVLDTGELFF.

The chain links TRBV29-1 to TRBJ2-7; 10 nucleotides match TRBD1. Germline CDR1 is SQVTM and CDR2 is ANQGSEA. The CDR3 contains 14 residues. The junction had 3 bases not matched to a gene; V was cut back by 0 bases and J by 4 bases. DNA for the CDR3: TGCAGCGTTGAAGACAGGGACAGGGGTTACGAGCAGTACTTC. This codes for CSVEDRDRGYEQYF.